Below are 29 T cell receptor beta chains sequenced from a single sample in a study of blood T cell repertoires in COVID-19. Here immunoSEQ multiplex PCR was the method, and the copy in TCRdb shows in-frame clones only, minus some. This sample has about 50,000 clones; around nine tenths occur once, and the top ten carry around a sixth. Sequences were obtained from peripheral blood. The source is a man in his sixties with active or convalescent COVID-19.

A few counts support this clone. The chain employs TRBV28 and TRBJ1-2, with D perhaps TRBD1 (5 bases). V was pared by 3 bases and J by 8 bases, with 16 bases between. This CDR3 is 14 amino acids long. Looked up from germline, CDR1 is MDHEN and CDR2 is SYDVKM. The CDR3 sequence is CASSLGLSQGGYTF. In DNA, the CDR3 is TGTGCCAGCAGTTTGGGCCTCTCCCAGGGAGGCTACACCTTC.

The CDR3 reads CATGGEEHQPQHF. CDR3 bases: TGTGCCACAGGGGGCGAGGAACATCAGCCCCAGCATTTT. The gene calls are TRBV15 and TRBJ1-5; 7 bases are shared with TRBD1. CDR3 size: 13 residues. With V trimmed by 9 bases and J by 5 bases, 7 bases remained unmatched. Germline CDR1 and CDR2: LNHNV and YYDKDF (reference sequence). Variable domain in full (rest from reference TRBV15 and TRBJ1-5): DAMVIQNPRYQVTQFGKPVTLSCSQTLNHNVMYWYQQKSSQAPKLLFHYYDKDFNNEADTPDNFQSRRPNTSFCFLDIRSPGLGDTAMYLCATGGEEHQPQHFGDGTRLSIL.

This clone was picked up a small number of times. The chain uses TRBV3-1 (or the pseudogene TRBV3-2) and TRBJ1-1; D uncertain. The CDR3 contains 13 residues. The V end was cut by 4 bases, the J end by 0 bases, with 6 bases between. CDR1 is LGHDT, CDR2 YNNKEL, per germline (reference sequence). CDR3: CASSPGVNTEAFF. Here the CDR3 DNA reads TGTGCCAGCAGCCCCGGAGTGAACACTGAAGCTTTCTTT.

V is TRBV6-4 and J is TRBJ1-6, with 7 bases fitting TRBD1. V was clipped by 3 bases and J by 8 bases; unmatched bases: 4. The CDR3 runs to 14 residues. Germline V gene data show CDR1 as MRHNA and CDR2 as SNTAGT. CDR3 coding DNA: TGTGCCAGCAGTGAAGGGGGCGCGTATTCACCCCTCCACTTT. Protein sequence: CASSEGGAYSPLHF.

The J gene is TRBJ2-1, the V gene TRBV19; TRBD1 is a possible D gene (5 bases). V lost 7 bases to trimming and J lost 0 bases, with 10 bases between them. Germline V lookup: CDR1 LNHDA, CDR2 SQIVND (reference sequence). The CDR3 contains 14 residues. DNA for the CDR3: TGTGCCAGTACCCAGGGTTCCTCCTACAATGAGCAGTTCTTC. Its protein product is CASTQGSSYNEQFF.

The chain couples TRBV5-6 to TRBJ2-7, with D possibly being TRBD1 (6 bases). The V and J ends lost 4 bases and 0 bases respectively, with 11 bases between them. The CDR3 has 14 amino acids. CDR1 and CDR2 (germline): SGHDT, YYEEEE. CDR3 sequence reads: CASSRGHRSYEQYF. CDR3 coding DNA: TGTGCCAGCAGCCGGGGACACCGCTCCTACGAGCAGTACTTC.

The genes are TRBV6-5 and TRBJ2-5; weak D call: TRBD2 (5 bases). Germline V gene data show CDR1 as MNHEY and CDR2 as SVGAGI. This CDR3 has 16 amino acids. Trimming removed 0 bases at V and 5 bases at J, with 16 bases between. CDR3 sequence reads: CASSYSLQTGGETQYF. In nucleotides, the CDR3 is TGTGCCAGCAGTTACTCGCTACAGACGGGCGGGGAGACCCAGTACTTC.

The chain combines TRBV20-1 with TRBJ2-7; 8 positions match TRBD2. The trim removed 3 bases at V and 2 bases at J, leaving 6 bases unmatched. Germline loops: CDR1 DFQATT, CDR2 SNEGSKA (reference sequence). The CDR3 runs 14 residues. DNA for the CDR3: TGCAGTGCTAGTACCGGGGGGGATCCCTACGAGCAGTACTTC. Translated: CSASTGGDPYEQYF.

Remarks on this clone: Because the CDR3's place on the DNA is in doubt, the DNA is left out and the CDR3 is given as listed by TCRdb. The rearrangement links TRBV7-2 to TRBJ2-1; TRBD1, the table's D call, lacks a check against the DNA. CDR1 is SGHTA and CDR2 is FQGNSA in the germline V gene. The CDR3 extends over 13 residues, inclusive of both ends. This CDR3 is CASSSFGQGTGFF.

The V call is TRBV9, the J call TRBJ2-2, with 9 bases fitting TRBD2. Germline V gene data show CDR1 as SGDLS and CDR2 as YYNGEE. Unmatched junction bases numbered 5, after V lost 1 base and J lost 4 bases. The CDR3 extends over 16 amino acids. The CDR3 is CASSVSGGPGTGELFF. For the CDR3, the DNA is TGTGCCAGCAGCGTAAGCGGGGGGCCGGGCACCGGGGAGCTGTTTTTT. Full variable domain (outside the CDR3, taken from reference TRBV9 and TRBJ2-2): DSGVTQTPKHLITATGQRVTLRCSPRSGDLSVYWYQQSLDQGLQFLIQYYNGEERAKGNILERFSAQQFPDLHSELNLSSLELGDSALYFCASSVSGGPGTGELFFGEGSRLTVL.

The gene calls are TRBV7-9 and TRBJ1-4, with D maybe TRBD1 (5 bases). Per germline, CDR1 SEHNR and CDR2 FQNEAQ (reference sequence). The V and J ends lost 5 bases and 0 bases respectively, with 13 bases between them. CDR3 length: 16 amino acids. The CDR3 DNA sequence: TGTGCCAGCAGCGGCCCCTGGGGCGCAACTAATGAAAAACTGTTTTTT. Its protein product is CASSGPWGATNEKLFF.

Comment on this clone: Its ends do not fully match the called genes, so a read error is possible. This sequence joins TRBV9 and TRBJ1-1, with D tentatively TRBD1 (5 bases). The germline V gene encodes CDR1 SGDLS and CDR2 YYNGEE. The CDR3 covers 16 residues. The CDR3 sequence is CASSTGPGGGNPEAFF. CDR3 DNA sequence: TGTGCCAGCAGCACAGGCCCTGGGGGGGGGAACCCTGAAGCTTTCTTT.

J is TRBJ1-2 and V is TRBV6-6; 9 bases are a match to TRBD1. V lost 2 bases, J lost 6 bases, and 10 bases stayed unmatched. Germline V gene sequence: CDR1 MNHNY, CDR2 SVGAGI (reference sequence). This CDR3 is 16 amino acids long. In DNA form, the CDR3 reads TGTGCCAGCAGTTACCCCGGACAGGGGAGTTCGAATGGCTACACCTTC. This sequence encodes CASSYPGQGSSNGYTF.

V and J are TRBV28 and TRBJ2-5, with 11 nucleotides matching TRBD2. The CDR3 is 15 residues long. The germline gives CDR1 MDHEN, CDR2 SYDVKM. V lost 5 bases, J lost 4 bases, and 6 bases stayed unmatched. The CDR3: CASSRTSGHAETQYF. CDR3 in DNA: TGTGCCAGCAGTAGGACTAGCGGGCACGCAGAGACCCAGTACTTC.

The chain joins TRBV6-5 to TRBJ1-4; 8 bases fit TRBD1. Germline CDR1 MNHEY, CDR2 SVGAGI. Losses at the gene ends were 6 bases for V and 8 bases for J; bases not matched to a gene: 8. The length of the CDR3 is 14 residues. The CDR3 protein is CASSPDRGGEKLFF. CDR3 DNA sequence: TGTGCCAGCAGCCCCGACAGGGGAGGGGAAAAACTGTTTTTT.

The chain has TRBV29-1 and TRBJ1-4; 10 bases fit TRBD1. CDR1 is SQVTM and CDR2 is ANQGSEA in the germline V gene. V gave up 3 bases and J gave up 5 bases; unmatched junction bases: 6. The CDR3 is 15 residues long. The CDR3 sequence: CSVDIAGQGNEKLFF. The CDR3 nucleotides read TGCAGCGTTGATATTGCGGGACAGGGGAATGAAAAACTGTTTTTT.

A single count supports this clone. This CDR3 is CSVDDRGRTDTQYF. Here the CDR3 DNA reads TGCAGCGTTGATGACAGGGGGCGCACAGATACGCAGTATTTT. This chain links TRBV29-1 with TRBJ2-3; 10 bases are shared with TRBD1. CDR3 length equals 14 residues. The germline CDR1 and CDR2 sequences are SQVTM and ANQGSEA. The ends lost 3 bases at V and 1 base at J; junction bases unmatched: 1.

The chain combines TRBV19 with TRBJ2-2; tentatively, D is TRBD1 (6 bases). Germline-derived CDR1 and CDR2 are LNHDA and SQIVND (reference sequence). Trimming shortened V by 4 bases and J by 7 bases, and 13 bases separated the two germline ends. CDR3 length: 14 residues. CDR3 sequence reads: CASSTRRQDGELFF. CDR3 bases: TGTGCCAGTAGTACCAGAAGACAGGACGGGGAGCTGTTTTTT.

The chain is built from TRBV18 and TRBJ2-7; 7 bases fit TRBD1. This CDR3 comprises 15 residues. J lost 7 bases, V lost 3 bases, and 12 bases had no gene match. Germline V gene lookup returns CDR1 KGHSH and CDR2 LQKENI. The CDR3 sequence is CASSPGQANFWEQYF. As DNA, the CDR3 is TGTGCCAGCTCACCTGGACAGGCCAACTTCTGGGAGCAGTACTTC.

CDR3 in DNA: TGTGCCAGCAGTCCACCCGGGACAACGCCCGAAAAACTGTTTTTT. It is translated as CASSPPGTTPEKLFF. This chain uses TRBV27 with TRBJ1-4; the D gene is possibly TRBD1 (6 bases). Trimming removed 5 bases at V and 8 bases at J, with 18 bases between. This CDR3 has 15 amino acids. The germline CDR1 and CDR2 sequences are MNHEY and SMNVEV (reference sequence). Supplemented by reference TRBV27 and TRBJ1-4, the full variable domain reads EAQVTQNPRYLITVTGKKLTVTCSQNMNHEYMSWYRQDPGLGLRQIYYSMNVEVTDKGDVPEGYKVSRKEKRNFPLILESPSPNQTSLYFCASSPPGTTPEKLFFGSGTQLSVL.

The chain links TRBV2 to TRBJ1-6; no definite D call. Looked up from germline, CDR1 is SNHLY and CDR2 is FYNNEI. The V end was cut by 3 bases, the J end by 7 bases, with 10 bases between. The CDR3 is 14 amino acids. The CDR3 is CASSEARQNSPLHF. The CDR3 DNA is TGTGCCAGCAGTGAGGCTAGGCAGAATTCACCCCTCCACTTT.

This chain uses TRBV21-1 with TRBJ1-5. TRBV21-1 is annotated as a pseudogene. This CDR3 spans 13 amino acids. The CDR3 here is CASSSRYCQPQHF. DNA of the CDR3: TGTGCCAGCAGCAGTCGGTATTGCCAGCCCCAGCATTTT.

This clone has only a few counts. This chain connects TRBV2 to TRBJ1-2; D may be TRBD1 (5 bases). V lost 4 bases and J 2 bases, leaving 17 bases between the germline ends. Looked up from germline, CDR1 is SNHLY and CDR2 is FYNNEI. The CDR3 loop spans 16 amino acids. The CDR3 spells CASSVGQGRPNYGYTF. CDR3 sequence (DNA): TGTGCCAGCAGTGTTGGGCAGGGAAGGCCCAACTATGGCTACACCTTC.

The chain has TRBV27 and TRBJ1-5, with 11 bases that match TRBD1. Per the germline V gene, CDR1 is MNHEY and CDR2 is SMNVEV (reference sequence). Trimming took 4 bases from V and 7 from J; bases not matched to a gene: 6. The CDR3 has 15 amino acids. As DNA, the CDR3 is TGTGCCAGCAGTTCGGGACAGGGGGGCGCGCAGCCCCAGCATTTT. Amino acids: CASSSGQGGAQPQHF.

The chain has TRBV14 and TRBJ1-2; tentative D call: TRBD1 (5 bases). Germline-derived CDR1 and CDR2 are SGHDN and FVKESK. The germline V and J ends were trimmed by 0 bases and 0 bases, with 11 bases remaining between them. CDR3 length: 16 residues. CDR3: CASSQDWGLANYGYTF. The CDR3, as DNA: TGTGCCAGCAGCCAAGACTGGGGACTAGCTAACTATGGCTACACCTTC.

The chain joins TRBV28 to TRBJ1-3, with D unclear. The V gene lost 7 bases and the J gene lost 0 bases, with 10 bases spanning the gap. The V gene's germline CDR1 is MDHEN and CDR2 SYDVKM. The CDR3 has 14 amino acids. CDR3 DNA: TGTGCCAGCACCCAACAGTACTCTGGAAACACCATATATTTT. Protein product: CASTQQYSGNTIYF.

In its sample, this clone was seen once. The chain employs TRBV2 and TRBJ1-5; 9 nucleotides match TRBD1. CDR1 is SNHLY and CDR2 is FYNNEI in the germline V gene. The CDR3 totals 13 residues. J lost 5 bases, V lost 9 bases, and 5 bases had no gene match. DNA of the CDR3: TGTGCCAGAGGACAGGGGAGAGATCAGCCCCAGCATTTT. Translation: CARGQGRDQPQHF.

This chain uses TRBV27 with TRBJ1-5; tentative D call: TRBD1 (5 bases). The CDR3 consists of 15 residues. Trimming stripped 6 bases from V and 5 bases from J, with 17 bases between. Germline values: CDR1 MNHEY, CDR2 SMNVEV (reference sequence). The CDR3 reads CASSPFRGFDQPQHF. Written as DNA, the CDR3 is TGTGCCAGCAGCCCATTTCGGGGGTTTGATCAGCCCCAGCATTTT.

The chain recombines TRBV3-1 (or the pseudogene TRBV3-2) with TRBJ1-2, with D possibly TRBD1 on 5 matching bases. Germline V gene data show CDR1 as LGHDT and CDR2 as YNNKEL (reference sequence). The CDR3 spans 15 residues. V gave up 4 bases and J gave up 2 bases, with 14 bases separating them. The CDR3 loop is CASSPLGPGNYGYTF. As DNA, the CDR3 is TGTGCCAGCAGCCCTCTCGGTCCAGGGAACTATGGCTACACCTTC.